Presented here are 17 T cell receptor beta chains from one specimen sequenced in a study of blood T cell repertoires in COVID-19. Here immunoSEQ multiplex PCR was the method, and the copy in TCRdb shows in-frame clones only, minus some. The sample lists about 130,000 clones; more than 70% were seen once. The sample was peripheral blood. The receptors stem from a woman older than 75 with acute or convalescent COVID-19.

This chain's CDR3 is CASRLTGGSNQPQHF. CDR3 bases: TGTGCCAGCAGGTTAACAGGGGGCTCCAATCAGCCCCAGCATTTT. V is TRBV2 and J is TRBJ1-5; TRBD1 matches 9 bases. Germline CDR1 and CDR2: SNHLY and FYNNEI. V lost 6 bases and J lost 3; bases outside the gene matches: 6. The CDR3 sequence is 15 residues long. Together with reference TRBV2 and TRBJ1-5, the CDR3 gives the full variable domain: EPEVTQTPSHQVTQMGQEVILRCVPISNHLYFYWYRQILGQKVEFLVSFYNNEISEKSEIFDDQFSVERPDGSNFTLKIRSTKLEDSAMYFCASRLTGGSNQPQHFGDGTRLSIL.

The rearrangement links TRBV2 to TRBJ1-1, with 7 bases identical to TRBD1. This CDR3 comprises 15 residues. Trimming at V came to 6 bases and at J to 6 bases, leaving 13 bases not matched to a gene. Germline V gives CDR1 SNHLY, CDR2 FYNNEI. DNA for the CDR3: TGTGCCAGCAGACCAACAACCGACAGGGCCGCTGAAGCTTTCTTT. It codes for CASRPTTDRAAEAFF.

The V and J genes are TRBV4-1 and TRBJ1-6, with TRBD1 matching 8 bases. Germline-derived CDR1 and CDR2 are MGHRA and YSYEKL. The CDR3 sequence is 16 residues long. J gave up 7 bases and V 1 base, and 6 bases lay outside the gene matches. This CDR3 reads CASSQVLQGGNSPLHF. The DNA of the CDR3 is TGCGCCAGCAGCCAAGTCCTACAGGGGGGGAATTCACCCCTCCACTTT.

The chain carries TRBV23-1 and TRBJ1-5, with D possibly being TRBD1 (5 bases). TRBV23-1 is designated an ORF whose function remains uncertain. Trimming removed 1 base from V and 2 bases from J, with 15 bases in between. The CDR3 has 17 amino acids. This CDR3 reads CASSQLRAGQCNQPQHF. For the CDR3, the DNA is TGCGCCAGCAGTCAATTAAGGGCAGGGCAATGCAATCAGCCCCAGCATTTT.

The rearrangement uses TRBV11-3 and TRBJ2-2, with D tentatively TRBD1 (6 bases). The CDR3 totals 18 residues. The germline V gene has CDR1 SGHNT and CDR2 YENEEA. V shed 0 bases and J shed 4 bases, with 18 bases lying between them. Here the CDR3 reads CASSLDPPTGRPTGELFF. The CDR3 DNA sequence: TGTGCCAGCAGCTTAGATCCTCCGACAGGTCGCCCCACCGGGGAGCTGTTTTTT.

This chain joins TRBV9 and TRBJ1-2, with D unclear. This CDR3 region has 14 residues. V lost 0 bases to trimming and J lost 4 bases, with 10 bases between them. The germline V gene has CDR1 SGDLS and CDR2 YYNGEE. CDR3 bases: TGTGCCAGCAGCGTAGGGGGAGGGAGCTATGGCTACACCTTC. It specifies CASSVGGGSYGYTF.

This chain links TRBV27 with TRBJ1-2, with 8 bases fitting TRBD1. Germline-derived CDR1 and CDR2 are MNHEY and SMNVEV (reference sequence). V lost 8 bases to trimming and J lost 3 bases; unmatched junction nucleotides: 11. The CDR3 is made up of 15 amino acids. Here the CDR3 DNA reads TGTGCCAGCGGACTCTGGAGGGACAGGCACTATGGCTACACCTTC. This sequence encodes CASGLWRDRHYGYTF.

CDR3 nucleotide sequence: TGTGCCAGCAGCTCAAGGACAGGGGCGGGGGGAGAGACCCAGTACTTC. Protein sequence: CASSSRTGAGGETQYF. The chain uses TRBV7-2 and TRBJ2-5, with D perhaps TRBD1 (9 bases). V lost 4 bases and J lost 4, with 19 bases in between. Germline V gene data show CDR1 as SGHTA and CDR2 as FQGNSA. The CDR3 has 16 residues.

V usage is TRBV6-5 and J usage is TRBJ2-3, with 8 bases that match TRBD2. Germline V gene sequence: CDR1 MNHEY, CDR2 SVGAGI. The CDR3 consists of 14 residues. The V and J ends lost 7 bases and 6 bases, in that order; junction bases with no gene match: 9. CDR3 nucleotides: TGTGCCAGCATGGGGACTAGAGGATTGGATACGCAGTATTTT. This encodes CASMGTRGLDTQYF.

This clone was detected once. J is TRBJ1-2 and V is TRBV19; D not resolved. Trimming shortened V by 3 bases and J by 2 bases, and 13 bases separated the two germline ends. Germline CDR1 reads LNHDA; CDR2 reads SQIVND (reference sequence). This CDR3 comprises 15 residues. The CDR3: CASSIQSPRNYGYTF. CDR3 coding DNA: TGTGCCAGTAGTATTCAAAGCCCCCGGAACTATGGCTACACCTTC.

The chain recombines TRBV5-1 with TRBJ1-1; the D gene is possibly TRBD1 (6 bases). CDR3 length: 17 residues. V lost 0 bases and J 3 bases, leaving 18 bases between the germline ends. In germline, CDR1 is SGHRS, CDR2 YFSETQ. As DNA, the CDR3 is TGCGCCAGCAGCTTGGGATACAGGTTTGCAGGGGACACTGAAGCTTTCTTT. The encoded protein is CASSLGYRFAGDTEAFF.

V and J are TRBV28 and TRBJ1-1; 8 bases agree with TRBD1. J gave up 3 bases and V 6 bases, and 6 bases lay outside the gene matches. Germline assignment: CDR1 MDHEN and CDR2 SYDVKM. The CDR3 runs 14 residues. The CDR3 loop reads CASRSGGVDTEAFF. The CDR3, as DNA: TGTGCCAGCAGATCAGGGGGCGTCGACACTGAAGCTTTCTTT. Together with reference TRBV28 and TRBJ1-1, the CDR3 gives the full variable domain: DVKVTQSSRYLVKRTGEKVFLECVQDMDHENMFWYRQDPGLGLRLIYFSYDVKMKEKGDIPEGYSVSREKKERFSLILESASTNQTSMYLCASRSGGVDTEAFFGQGTRLTVV.

The V and J genes are TRBV2 and TRBJ2-7; a possible D gene is TRBD2 (5 bases). The CDR3 loop spans 12 amino acids. Looked up from germline, CDR1 is SNHLY and CDR2 is FYNNEI. Trimming pared 6 bases from V and 5 bases from J, leaving 11 bases between. As DNA, the CDR3 is TGTGCCAGCAGGAGGGTAGGAGACGAGCAGTACTTC. As protein: CASRRVGDEQYF.

This sequence joins TRBV7-2 and TRBJ2-5; a possible D gene is TRBD1 (6 bases). V dropped 4 bases and J dropped 2 bases, with 11 bases sitting between them. Per germline, CDR1 SGHTA and CDR2 FQGNSA. The CDR3 sequence is 14 residues long. In nucleotides, the CDR3 is TGTGCCAGCAGCTGGACAGCGAGACAAGAGACCCAGTACTTC. It translates to CASSWTARQETQYF.

V and J are TRBV29-1 and TRBJ2-2; tentatively, D is TRBD2 (5 bases). The CDR3 runs to 14 residues. Germline-derived CDR1 and CDR2 are SQVTM and ANQGSEA. Trimming shortened V by 6 bases and J by 0 bases, and 11 bases separated the two germline ends. CDR3 loop: CSVGLLTNTGELFF. CDR3 bases: TGCAGCGTCGGACTGTTGACGAACACCGGGGAGCTGTTTTTT.

The V gene is TRBV5-1, the J gene TRBJ2-7, with 8 bases fitting TRBD2. The CDR3 has 14 residues. V lost 7 bases, J lost 4 bases, and 10 bases stayed unmatched. The germline gives CDR1 SGHRS, CDR2 YFSETQ. For the CDR3, the DNA is TGCGCCAGCTGTTGGGGGGCGGGGGGTTACGAGCAGTACTTC. It encodes CASCWGAGGYEQYF.

The gene calls are TRBV6-5 and TRBJ1-2; 11 nucleotides match TRBD1. The CDR3 is 14 residues long. J gave up 3 bases and V 4 bases, and 1 base lay outside the gene matches. Germline assignment: CDR1 MNHEY and CDR2 SVGAGI. This CDR3 is CASSWTGGDYGYTF. DNA of the CDR3: TGTGCCAGCAGTTGGACAGGGGGCGACTATGGCTACACCTTC.